This T cell receptor (beta chain) derives from a study of blood T cell repertoires in COVID-19. Trimming left V 9 bases short and J 0 bases short, with 13 bases between. Germline CDR1 reads LNHDA; CDR2 reads SQIVND (reference sequence). The CDR3 has 14 amino acids. Method: immunoSEQ multiplex PCR; TCRdb's copy keeps in-frame clones and lacks some. Of 350,000 to 550,000 clones listed, around 89% were seen once; the top ten hold over 4%. The origin of this receptor is a woman aged 25 to 45 with acute or convalescent COVID-19. The V call is TRBV19, the J call TRBJ2-3; D is unclear. Sequencing was done on a sample of peripheral blood. CDR3 in DNA: TGTGCCAGCTCCCAACAACCTAGCACAGATACGCAGTATTTT. The encoded protein is CASSQQPSTDTQYF.